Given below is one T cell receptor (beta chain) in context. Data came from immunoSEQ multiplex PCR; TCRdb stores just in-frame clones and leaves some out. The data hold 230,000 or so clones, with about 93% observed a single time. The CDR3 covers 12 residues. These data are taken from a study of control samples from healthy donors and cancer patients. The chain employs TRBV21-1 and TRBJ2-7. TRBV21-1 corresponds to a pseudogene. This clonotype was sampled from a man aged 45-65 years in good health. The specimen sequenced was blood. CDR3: CASIKGTYEQYF. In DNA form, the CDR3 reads TGTGCCAGCATCAAGGGGACCTACGAGCAGTACTTC.